This T cell receptor beta chain was profiled in a study of blood T cell repertoires in COVID-19. Study overall: Samples of COVID-19 (acute and convalescent) were obtained from the United States, Italy and Spain.

Participants, roughly 18 to 90 years old, spanned under 30 US areas. Data came from immunoSEQ multiplex PCR; TCRdb stores just in-frame clones and leaves some out. The sample lists 300,000 to 400,000 clones, 90% occurring once. Germline V gene lookup returns CDR1 SGDLS and CDR2 YYNGEE. The CDR3 extends over 14 amino acids. Between the trimmed V and J ends, which lost 6 bases and 7 bases, there was a span of 19 bases. The sequence was obtained from a woman aged 25 to 45 who had been exposed to COVID-19. Material for sequencing was PBMCs or T cells enriched from blood (not recorded which). The chain has TRBV9 and TRBJ1-2, with unresolved D. CDR3 region: CASTPLDTWFGYTF. The CDR3 nucleotides read TGTGCCAGCACCCCCCTAGATACCTGGTTTGGCTACACCTTC.